What follows are 32 T cell receptor beta chains derived from one specimen sequenced in a study of blood T cells in healthy people across ages. A sample-barcoded 5' primer and a J-beta primer mix were used in a second PCR of roughly 7 to 11 cycles. TCRdb re-called the 5' RACE reads with MiXCR, one entry per CDR3 protein. This sample has hundreds of thousands of distinct CDR3 sequences, with roughly 58% found just once. The sample comprised blood. These receptors all stem from a man in his sixties in good health.

The chain uses TRBV5-1 and TRBJ2-2; TRBD1 is a possible D gene (6 bases). The CDR3 length is 16 residues. V lost 3 bases and J lost 5, with 17 bases in between. Germline values: CDR1 SGHRS, CDR2 YFSETQ. Written as DNA, the CDR3 is TGCGCCAGCAGCTCCCGGGACACCAGGTCTACCGGGGAGCTGTTTTTT. The encoded protein is CASSSRDTRSTGELFF.

There are a few counts of this clonotype. The chain joins TRBV29-1 to TRBJ1-6; D ambiguous. With 7 bases removed from V and 7 bases from J, the gap between germline ends came to 11 bases. The germline CDR1 and CDR2 sequences are SQVTM and ANQGSEA. The CDR3 totals 12 residues. CDR3 nucleotide sequence: TGCAGCGCCCAGGTCGGGAATTCACCCCTCCACTTT. It codes for CSAQVGNSPLHF.

The chain carries TRBV12-3 or TRBV12-4 and TRBJ1-2, with no clear D. V lost 1 base, J lost 3 bases, and 6 bases lay in between. This CDR3 contains 13 residues. The CDR3 DNA follows: TGTGCCAGCAGTTTAGAAAGACACTATGGCTACACCTTC. It yields the protein CASSLERHYGYTF.

V gene TRBV5-1 combines with J gene TRBJ2-3; D not resolved. Germline V gene data show CDR1 as SGHRS and CDR2 as YFSETQ. V was cut by 6 bases and J by 5 bases, with 10 bases left in between. The CDR3 runs to 12 residues. CDR3 loop: CASKLQGDTQYF. DNA of the CDR3: TGCGCCAGCAAGCTCCAAGGAGATACGCAGTATTTT.

The chain joins TRBV6-5 to TRBJ2-5, with a tentative D call TRBD2 (6 bases). Germline CDR1 and CDR2: MNHEY and SVGAGI. V was pared by 8 bases and J by 7 bases, with 11 bases between. The CDR3 is made up of 11 amino acids. Here the CDR3 reads CASGLGGTQYF. The CDR3 DNA sequence: TGTGCCAGCGGATTGGGAGGGACCCAGTACTTC.

The rearrangement links TRBV29-1 to TRBJ1-5, with D perhaps matching TRBD1 (5 bases). The V end was cut by 5 bases, the J end by 2 bases, with 10 bases between. The CDR3 consists of 13 residues. Germline lookup yields CDR1 SQVTM and CDR2 ANQGSEA. Here the CDR3 DNA reads TGCAGCGTTAGAGGGGCCGGCAATCAGCCCCAGCATTTT. Residues: CSVRGAGNQPQHF.

V is TRBV12-3 or TRBV12-4 and J is TRBJ1-2; the D is unclear. Trimming removed 5 bases from V and 3 bases from J, with 10 bases in between. The CDR3 is 13 amino acids. The CDR3 nucleotides are TGTGCCAGCAGTCCACGGGCAGACTATGGCTACACCTTC. Encoded protein: CASSPRADYGYTF.

This chain connects TRBV5-6 to TRBJ1-2; D might be TRBD1 (6 bases). Trimming pared 6 bases from V and 8 bases from J, leaving 14 bases between. The CDR3 extends over 12 amino acids. Germline V gene lookup returns CDR1 SGHDT and CDR2 YYEEEE. The CDR3: CASTTGSGGYTF. The CDR3 DNA reads as TGTGCCAGCACCACAGGGTCGGGCGGCTACACCTTC.

The rearrangement uses TRBV4-3 and TRBJ2-1, with 7 bases identical to TRBD2. Germline-derived CDR1 and CDR2 are LGHNA and YSLEER. After removal of 1 base from V and 2 bases from J, the junction contained 8 bases not matched to a gene. CDR3 length: 17 residues. This chain's CDR3 is CASSQGGLVGTYNEQFF. For the CDR3, the DNA is TGCGCCAGCAGCCAAGGAGGACTAGTGGGAACCTACAATGAGCAGTTCTTC.

V gene TRBV28 combines with J gene TRBJ2-2; D not certain. The CDR3 covers 15 residues. CDR1 is MDHEN, CDR2 SYDVKM, per germline. V was pared by 6 bases and J by 0 bases, with 11 bases between. DNA of the CDR3: TGTGCCAGCAGCCCCCCGGCGGCGAACACCGGGGAGCTGTTTTTT. Residues: CASSPPAANTGELFF.

As concerns this clonotype: The junction does not match germline at one end; this may be a read error. The CDR3 is CSARDPQWGLSYVQYF. The CDR3 nucleotides are TGCAGTGCTAGAGATCCCCAGTGGGGCCTCTCCTACGTGCAGTACTTC. The J gene is TRBJ2-7, the V gene TRBV20-1; maybe TRBD1 (5 bases). The CDR3 has 16 amino acids. The V gene's germline CDR1 is DFQATT and CDR2 SNEGSKA (reference sequence).

This clonotype was detected only once. A much larger clonotype is one base distant, so this may be a read error. The rearrangement joins TRBV7-2 to TRBJ2-3; D unresolved. Germline lookup yields CDR1 SGHTA and CDR2 FQGNSA. This CDR3 contains 15 residues. The CDR3, as DNA: TGTGCCAGCAGCTTAAACACTGTTAGCATAGATACGCAGTATTTT. Amino acid sequence: CASSLNTVSIDTQYF.

The rearrangement uses TRBV2 and TRBJ2-6; D ambiguous. The germline V gene encodes CDR1 SNHLY and CDR2 FYNNEI. This CDR3 region has 13 residues. Trimming shortened V by 9 bases and J by 4 bases, and 10 bases separated the two germline ends. CDR3: CASSGDGANVLTF. CDR3 nucleotides: TGTGCCAGTTCAGGTGACGGGGCCAACGTCCTGACTTTC.

V and J are TRBV5-1 and TRBJ2-6; 8 bases fit TRBD1. The V and J ends lost 2 bases and 4 bases, in that order; junction bases with no gene match: 11. The CDR3 has 18 residues. Germline V gives CDR1 SGHRS, CDR2 YFSETQ. Here the CDR3 reads CASSFTGQGPSGANVLTF. The DNA for the CDR3 is TGCGCCAGCAGCTTCACCGGACAGGGTCCCTCCGGGGCCAACGTCCTGACTTTC.

This clonotype occurred a few times. This chain links TRBV10-1 with TRBJ2-5, with TRBD2 matching over 8 bases. In germline, CDR1 is WNHNN, CDR2 SYGVQD (reference sequence). This CDR3 is 17 amino acids long. V shed 0 bases, J shed 2 bases, and the junction held 8 bases outside the gene matches. CDR3 bases: TGCGCCAGCAGTGAGTCTTCCGCCGGGACTAGTCAAGAGACCCAGTACTTC. This codes for CASSESSAGTSQETQYF.

This rearrangement joins TRBV10-3 to TRBJ2-3; 8 bases are a match to TRBD2. This CDR3 comprises 15 residues. J was trimmed by 4 bases and V by 10 bases; bases with no gene match: 13. From germline, CDR1 is ENHRY and CDR2 SYGVKD. The CDR3, as DNA: TGTGCCACCAGGGATTGGCGGGGGGCTGCAGATACGCAGTATTTT. Its translation is CATRDWRGAADTQYF.

The V call is TRBV27, the J call TRBJ1-1, with 7 bases aligning to TRBD1. CDR1 is MNHEY and CDR2 is SMNVEV in the germline V gene (reference sequence). CDR3 size: 14 residues. The V gene end was trimmed by 7 bases and the J gene end by 6 bases; junction bases not matched to a gene: 11. The CDR3 sequence: CASKGGRVDAEAFF. The CDR3 bases are TGTGCCAGCAAAGGGGGCAGGGTTGACGCTGAAGCTTTCTTT.

This clonotype was seen a few times. V and J are TRBV29-1 and TRBJ2-3; TRBD2 agrees at 8 bases. Trimming cost V 4 bases and J 3 bases; bases outside gene matches: 9. This CDR3 is 15 amino acids long. The germline V gene has CDR1 SQVTM and CDR2 ANQGSEA. CDR3 sequence (DNA): TGCAGCGTTGGACTTGGGACTAGTAGGACAGATACGCAGTATTTT. Amino acid sequence: CSVGLGTSRTDTQYF.

The chain carries TRBV28 and TRBJ2-7; 7 bases match TRBD1. CDR3 length: 17 amino acids. With 5 bases clipped from V and 0 bases from J, the junction kept 13 bases outside the gene matches. Looked up from germline, CDR1 is MDHEN and CDR2 is SYDVKM. The CDR3 bases are TGTGCCAGCAGTCTAGTAGGGGGACAGCCGAACTCCTACGAGCAGTACTTC. Translation gives CASSLVGGQPNSYEQYF.

V and J are TRBV9 and TRBJ2-1; D unclear. CDR1 is SGDLS, CDR2 YYNGEE, per germline. V was shortened by 4 bases and J by 3 bases, with 17 bases between the two germline ends. CDR3 length: 16 residues. The CDR3 region has the DNA TGTGCCAGCAGCCCCCCGGGCCTTCCGTACTACAATGAGCAGTTCTTC. This encodes CASSPPGLPYYNEQFF.

The chain employs TRBV4-3 and TRBJ2-3; 12 bases map to TRBD2. Per germline, CDR1 LGHNA and CDR2 YSLEER. With 4 bases clipped from V and 0 bases from J, the junction kept 11 bases outside the gene matches. The CDR3 contains 19 residues. The CDR3 sequence is CASSLKRTSGEPSTDTQYF. The DNA for the CDR3 is TGCGCCAGCAGCCTAAAACGGACTAGCGGGGAACCGAGCACAGATACGCAGTATTTT.

The chain joins TRBV20-1 to TRBJ1-5; 7 bases fit TRBD1. V dropped 6 bases and J dropped 6; count of bases not matched to a gene: 8. This CDR3 comprises 13 residues. Germline V gives CDR1 DFQATT, CDR2 SNEGSKA (reference sequence). The CDR3 reads CSAQGGGGQPQHF. CDR3 DNA: TGCAGTGCCCAAGGGGGCGGGGGTCAGCCCCAGCATTTT.

In this sample, this clonotype turned up a few times. V is TRBV27 and J is TRBJ2-4, with TRBD2 matching 14 bases. V lost 5 bases to trimming and J lost 8 bases; unmatched junction nucleotides: 11. The CDR3 totals 17 residues. Per the germline V gene, CDR1 is MNHEY and CDR2 is SMNVEV (reference sequence). CDR3 in amino acids: CASSHLRTSGGFDIQYF. CDR3 DNA sequence: TGTGCCAGCAGTCATCTTCGGACTAGCGGGGGGTTTGACATTCAGTACTTC.

This clonotype was observed a few times. The genes are TRBV14 and TRBJ2-1; D gene unclear. The end of the DNA is better explained by TRBJ2-7, so the J call may be wrong. This CDR3 is built from 13 residues. Germline values: CDR1 SGHDN, CDR2 FVKESK. The CDR3 coding sequence is TGTGCCAGCAGCCAGGGTCTCACCCACGAGCAGTACTTC. Its translation: CASSQGLTHEQYF.

This clonotype was found a few times. This chain links TRBV10-2 with TRBJ2-2; D is perhaps TRBD1 (5 bases). V shed 7 bases and J shed 7 bases, with 16 bases lying between them. Germline lookup yields CDR1 WSHSY and CDR2 SAAADI. The CDR3 is made up of 14 amino acids. The CDR3 reads CASTEAGSSGELFF. Written as DNA, the CDR3 is TGCGCCAGCACAGAAGCAGGGTCGAGCGGGGAGCTGTTTTTT.

This clonotype was counted a few times. The chain joins TRBV21-1 to TRBJ2-1; the D segment call TRBD1 is taken from the table without a DNA check. TRBV21-1 is a pseudogene locus. This CDR3 has 17 residues. DNA of the CDR3: TGTGCCAGCAGCAAATATACAGGACCGAGCTCCTACAATGAGCAGTTCTTC. It yields the protein CASSKYTGPSSYNEQFF.

The chain links TRBV3-1 to TRBJ2-1, with no clear D. Germline CDR1 is LGHDT and CDR2 is YNNKEL (reference sequence). The CDR3 extends over 15 amino acids. V dropped 1 base and J dropped 4 bases, with 11 bases sitting between them. Here the CDR3 reads CASSQVLRRYNEQFF. The CDR3 nucleotides are TGTGCCAGCAGCCAAGTCTTACGGCGGTACAATGAGCAGTTCTTC.

This chain connects TRBV4-1 to TRBJ1-6; D remains ambiguous. Germline assignment: CDR1 MGHRA and CDR2 YSYEKL. The CDR3 covers 16 residues. V dropped 4 bases and J dropped 4 bases, with 14 bases sitting between them. CDR3 sequence (DNA): TGCGCCAGCAGCCTCATGTACTTACTTTATAATTCACCCCTCCACTTT. The encoded protein is CASSLMYLLYNSPLHF.

The chain employs TRBV7-9 and TRBJ2-5; TRBD1 is a possible D gene (6 bases). CDR1 is SEHNR and CDR2 is FQNEAQ in the germline V gene (reference sequence). This CDR3 spans 16 amino acids. Trimming took off 0 bases at V and 5 bases at J, with 16 bases between the two ends. In DNA form, the CDR3 reads TGTGCCAGCAGCTTAGCTCCGGGACAAGTGAGGGAGACCCAGTACTTC. It is translated as CASSLAPGQVRETQYF.

The rearrangement links TRBV7-2 to TRBJ2-1; TRBD2 might be the D (6 bases). CDR1 and CDR2 (germline): SGHTA, FQGNSA. The CDR3 consists of 15 residues. V lost 4 bases and J 6 bases, leaving 16 bases between the germline ends. CDR3 in amino acids: CASSSSARAVNEQFF. The CDR3 DNA sequence: TGTGCCAGCAGCTCTAGCGCCCGTGCCGTCAATGAGCAGTTCTTC.

The rearrangement joins TRBV5-1 to TRBJ2-5; 11 bases are a match to TRBD2. CDR1 is SGHRS, CDR2 YFSETQ, per germline. The CDR3 is made up of 18 amino acids. The V and J ends lost 4 bases and 11 bases, in that order; junction bases with no gene match: 22. This CDR3 is CASSPGRASGGLFNEQYF. CDR3 nucleotide sequence: TGCGCCAGCAGCCCCGGGCGCGCTAGCGGGGGGCTTTTCAATGAGCAGTACTTC.

This sequence joins TRBV18 and TRBJ2-1; D ambiguous. CDR1 and CDR2 (germline): KGHSH, LQKENI. This CDR3 spans 15 amino acids. V lost 1 base and J lost 6, with 13 bases in between. CDR3 nucleotide sequence: TGTGCCAGCTCACCACTCTCGTCGATGAGCAATGAGCAGTTCTTC. It is translated as CASSPLSSMSNEQFF.